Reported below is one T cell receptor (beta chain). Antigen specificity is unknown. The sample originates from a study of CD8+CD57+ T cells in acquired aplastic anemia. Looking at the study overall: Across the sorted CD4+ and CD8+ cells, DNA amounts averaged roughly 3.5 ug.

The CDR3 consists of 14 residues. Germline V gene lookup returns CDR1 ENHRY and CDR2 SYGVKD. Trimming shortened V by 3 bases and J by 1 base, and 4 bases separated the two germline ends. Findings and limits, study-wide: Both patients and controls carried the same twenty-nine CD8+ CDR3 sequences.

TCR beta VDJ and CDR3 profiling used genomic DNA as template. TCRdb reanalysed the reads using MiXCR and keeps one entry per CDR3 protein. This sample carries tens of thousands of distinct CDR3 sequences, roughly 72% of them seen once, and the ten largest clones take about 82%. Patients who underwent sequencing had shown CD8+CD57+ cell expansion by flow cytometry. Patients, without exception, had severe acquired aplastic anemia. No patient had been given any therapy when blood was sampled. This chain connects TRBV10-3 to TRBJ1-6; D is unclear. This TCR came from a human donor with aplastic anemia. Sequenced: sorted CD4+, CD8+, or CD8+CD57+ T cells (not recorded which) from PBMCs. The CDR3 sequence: CAISDSSYNSPLHF. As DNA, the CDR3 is TGTGCCATCAGTGACAGTTCCTATAATTCACCCCTCCACTTT.